One sample yielded the 11 T cell receptor beta chains listed below, sequenced in a study of cytomegalovirus exposure and HLA in healthy donors (dated by TCRdb to about 2017). The protocol used for the library was the immunoSEQ multiplex PCR assay. For the multiplex PCR, a mixture combining 60 forward primers for TCR Vbeta segments and 13 reverse primers for TCR Jbeta segments was used. TCRdb retrieved this table from immuneACCESS and kept in-frame rearrangements only. Not all clones are present; in checked studies, unresolved V genes account for under half, and no reason is known for the remainder. For this sample, the table gives 150,000 to 200,000 clones. Almost 6.5% of the sample is held by the ten biggest clonotypes. The sequenced material came from PBMCs. Receptors were obtained from a man aged 25-45 years in good health and CMV-seronegative.

The V call is TRBV11-3, the J call TRBJ1-3; D not certain. V was trimmed by 2 bases and J by 4 bases, leaving 3 bases between them. Germline CDR1 is SGHNT and CDR2 is YENEEA. This CDR3 contains 12 residues. The CDR3 DNA follows: TGTGCCAGCAGCTTATCGGGAAACACCATATATTTT. Amino acid sequence: CASSLSGNTIYF.

CDR3 sequence: CASSGGESGANVLTF. The CDR3 region has the DNA TGTGCCAGTAGTGGGGGGGAATCTGGGGCCAACGTCCTGACTTTC. The chain employs TRBV19 and TRBJ2-6, with 7 bases lining up with TRBD2. Germline CDR1 and CDR2: LNHDA and SQIVND (reference sequence). Trimming removed 5 bases from V and 1 base from J; junction bases left unmatched: 2. CDR3 length: 15 amino acids.

This chain joins TRBV6-6 and TRBJ2-4; TRBD1 aligns across 8 bases. The CDR3 contains 16 residues. Germline CDR1 is MNHNY and CDR2 is SVGAGI (reference sequence). V was clipped by 0 bases and J by 9 bases; unmatched bases: 10. CDR3 bases: TGTGCCAGCAGTTACTCCGGGACAGGCCCTTTTAGCATTCAGTACTTC. It translates to CASSYSGTGPFSIQYF.

V and J are TRBV5-4 and TRBJ1-2; D is unresolved. Trimming removed 0 bases at V and 7 bases at J, with 19 bases between. This CDR3 has 16 amino acids. Germline-derived CDR1 and CDR2 are SGHNT and YYREEE (reference sequence). CDR3 in amino acids: CASSLGGRETSCGYTF. The CDR3 DNA follows: TGTGCCAGCAGCTTGGGTGGGAGGGAAACTTCCTGTGGCTACACCTTC.

This chain uses TRBV10-3 with TRBJ1-6; tentatively, D is TRBD1 (6 bases). The CDR3 spans 15 residues. V lost 0 bases and J lost 8, with 11 bases in between. Germline CDR1 reads ENHRY; CDR2 reads SYGVKD. The CDR3 DNA follows: TGTGCCATCAGTGAGTCGGCAGGGGCAGATTCACCCCTCCACTTT. Translation gives CAISESAGADSPLHF.

This rearrangement joins TRBV7-7 to TRBJ2-3; 8 bases are shared with TRBD1. Germline V gives CDR1 SSHAT, CDR2 FNYEAQ (reference sequence). The CDR3 is 14 residues long. V lost 4 bases and J lost 4; bases outside the gene matches: 4. This CDR3 is CASSWDRWADTQYF. The CDR3 coding sequence is TGTGCCAGCAGCTGGGACAGGTGGGCAGATACGCAGTATTTT.

The gene calls are TRBV5-1 and TRBJ1-4; D unclear. Germline V lookup: CDR1 SGHRS, CDR2 YFSETQ. This CDR3 contains 15 residues. V was trimmed by 0 bases and J by 4 bases, leaving 10 bases between them. In DNA, the CDR3 is TGCGCCAGCAGCTTGGCCACAGCCCATAATGAAAAACTGTTTTTT. Translating gives CASSLATAHNEKLFF.

The chain is built from TRBV10-3 and TRBJ2-7; 7 bases map to TRBD2. Germline assignment: CDR1 ENHRY and CDR2 SYGVKD. This CDR3 is built from 15 residues. Trimming took 7 bases from V and 0 from J; bases not matched to a gene: 9. CDR3 sequence: CAIKDTSASSYEQYF. In DNA form, the CDR3 reads TGTGCCATCAAGGATACTAGCGCCTCCTCCTACGAGCAGTACTTC.

This chain uses TRBV5-8 with TRBJ2-2; 11 bases fit TRBD2. CDR3 length: 17 amino acids. Trimming cost V 4 bases and J 1 base; bases outside gene matches: 6. In germline, CDR1 is SGHTS, CDR2 YDEGEE. The DNA of the CDR3 is TGTGCCAGCAGCCTAACCGGGACTAGCGGGAACACCGGGGAGCTGTTTTTT. Its translation is CASSLTGTSGNTGELFF.

The genes are TRBV7-9 and TRBJ2-7; 10 bases map to TRBD1. J was trimmed by 1 base and V by 4 bases; bases with no gene match: 7. Germline V gives CDR1 SEHNR, CDR2 FQNEAQ (reference sequence). The CDR3 sequence is 16 residues long. CDR3 sequence (DNA): TGTGCCAGCAGCTCTGCTCCGGGACAGGGGTCCTACGAGCAGTACTTC. Encoded protein: CASSSAPGQGSYEQYF.

The V and J genes are TRBV10-1 and TRBJ2-2; maybe TRBD1 (7 bases). CDR1 WNHNN and CDR2 SYGVQD come from the germline V gene (reference sequence). The CDR3 totals 17 residues. V lost 4 bases and J 4 bases, leaving 19 bases between the germline ends. The CDR3 reads CASSGRQGGLGTGELFF. CDR3 nucleotide sequence: TGCGCCAGCAGTGGTCGACAGGGAGGATTAGGCACCGGGGAGCTGTTTTTT.